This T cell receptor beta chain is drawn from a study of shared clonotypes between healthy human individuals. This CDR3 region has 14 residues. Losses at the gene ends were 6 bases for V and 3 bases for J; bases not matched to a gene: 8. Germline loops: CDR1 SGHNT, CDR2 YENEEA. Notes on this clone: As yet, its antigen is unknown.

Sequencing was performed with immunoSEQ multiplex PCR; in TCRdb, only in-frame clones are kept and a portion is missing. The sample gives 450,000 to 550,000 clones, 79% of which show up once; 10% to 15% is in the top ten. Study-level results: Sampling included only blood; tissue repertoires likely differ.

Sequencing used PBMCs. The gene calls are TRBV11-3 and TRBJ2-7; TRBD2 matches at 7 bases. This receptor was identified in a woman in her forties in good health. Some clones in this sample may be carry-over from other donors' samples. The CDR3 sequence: CASRPRDYFYEQYF. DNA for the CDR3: TGTGCCAGCAGGCCCCGGGACTACTTCTACGAGCAGTACTTC.